Presented here are 27 T cell receptor beta chains from one specimen sequenced in a study of T cells after posttransplantation cyclophosphamide. Assay used: immunoSEQ multiplex PCR; TCRdb lists only in-frame clones, some missing. The table has some 54,000 clones, 85% to 95% seen once. The source material was PBMCs. Every receptor here comes from a woman in her thirties in good health and a related stem cell transplant donor.

The V gene is TRBV7-2, the J gene TRBJ2-1, with D possibly TRBD2 on 5 matching bases. The germline gives CDR1 SGHTA, CDR2 FQGNSA. Trimming removed 1 base from V and 16 bases from J, with 20 bases in between. This CDR3 has 14 residues. As DNA, the CDR3 is TGTGCCAGCAGCTTAGATTCCTCAGCGGCGGTGCTATTCTTC. Its translation: CASSLDSSAAVLFF.

The chain carries TRBV6-5 and TRBJ1-2; 12 positions agree with TRBD1. Germline V lookup: CDR1 MNHEY, CDR2 SVGAGI. This CDR3 spans 16 amino acids. Trimming took 4 bases from V and 5 from J; bases not matched to a gene: 8. CDR3 amino acids: CASSSIGTGGWYGYTF. The CDR3 DNA reads as TGTGCCAGCAGTTCAATTGGGACAGGGGGCTGGTATGGCTACACCTTC.

The V gene is TRBV6-4, the J gene TRBJ2-1; 15 positions agree with TRBD2. The trim removed 0 bases at V and 0 bases at J, leaving 3 bases unmatched. This CDR3 has 19 amino acids. Per the germline V gene, CDR1 is MRHNA and CDR2 is SNTAGT. The DNA of the CDR3 is TGTGCCAGCAGTGACTCACCGGGACTAGCGGGGGGCTCCTACAATGAGCAGTTCTTC. Residues: CASSDSPGLAGGSYNEQFF.

The chain links TRBV7-8 to TRBJ1-2; TRBD1 agrees at 8 bases. The germline gives CDR1 SGHVS, CDR2 FQNEAQ. The CDR3 sequence is 14 residues long. Trimming took 3 bases from V and 7 from J; bases not matched to a gene: 7. CDR3 nucleotide sequence: TGTGCCAGCAGCTTGGGCGGACAGGGTGTTGGCTACACCTTC. This translates into CASSLGGQGVGYTF.

CDR3 bases: TGTGCCAGCAGACCCGGCGGGGGGGCGGAGACCCAGTACTTC. Protein sequence: CASRPGGGAETQYF. The chain couples TRBV5-6 to TRBJ2-5; 9 nucleotides line up with TRBD2. V was clipped by 5 bases and J by 5 bases; unmatched bases: 7. Germline values: CDR1 SGHDT, CDR2 YYEEEE. The CDR3 has 14 residues.

This chain connects TRBV5-6 to TRBJ1-5; TRBD1 aligns across 11 bases. This CDR3 has 14 residues. With V trimmed by 4 bases and J by 5 bases, 2 bases remained unmatched. Germline CDR1 and CDR2: SGHDT and YYEEEE. The CDR3 DNA reads as TGTGCCAGCAGCAGGACAGGGGGCTATCAGCCCCAGCATTTT. Encoded protein: CASSRTGGYQPQHF.

This rearrangement joins TRBV10-3 to TRBJ1-2; 9 nucleotides line up with TRBD1. V lost 0 bases to trimming and J lost 4 bases; unmatched junction nucleotides: 3. The V gene's germline CDR1 is ENHRY and CDR2 SYGVKD. The CDR3 is 15 amino acids. In DNA, the CDR3 is TGTGCCATCAGTGAGTCTGTGACAGGGGGCTATGGCTACACCTTC. The encoded protein is CAISESVTGGYGYTF.

The J gene is TRBJ2-3, the V gene TRBV4-2, with 7 bases aligning to TRBD2. This CDR3 spans 15 amino acids. Germline V gene lookup returns CDR1 LGHNA and CDR2 YNFKEQ. The junction had 5 bases not matched to a gene; V was cut back by 1 base and J by 4 bases. The CDR3 DNA reads as TGTGCCAGCAGCCAAGGACTAGCCGAGGCAGATACGCAGTATTTT. Translating gives CASSQGLAEADTQYF.

This chain connects TRBV4-3 to TRBJ1-3; D call uncertain. The ends were cut back, 2 bases at V and 2 bases at J, with 10 bases in the middle. Germline CDR1 is LGHNA and CDR2 is YSLEER. This CDR3 has 15 residues. The CDR3 DNA sequence: TGCGCCAGCAGCCAAAGACCCGGGACTGGAAACACCATATATTTT. Encoded protein: CASSQRPGTGNTIYF.

The chain carries TRBV29-1 and TRBJ1-2; 7 nucleotides align to TRBD1. V lost 6 bases to trimming and J lost 3 bases; unmatched junction nucleotides: 4. The V gene's germline CDR1 is SQVTM and CDR2 ANQGSEA. This CDR3 spans 12 amino acids. The CDR3 DNA follows: TGCAGCGTATGGACAGGCGACTATGGCTACACCTTC. Protein sequence: CSVWTGDYGYTF.

This sequence joins TRBV27 and TRBJ1-2; 9 bases line up with TRBD1. Unmatched junction bases numbered 4, after V lost 4 bases and J lost 4 bases. Germline V gene lookup returns CDR1 MNHEY and CDR2 SMNVEV (reference sequence). This CDR3 has 14 residues. The CDR3 coding sequence is TGTGCCAGCAGTTACAGGGGGCAGGGCTATGGCTACACCTTC. It yields the protein CASSYRGQGYGYTF.

The chain has TRBV4-2 and TRBJ2-5, with TRBD2 matching over 13 bases. The CDR3 covers 17 residues. V gave up 2 bases and J gave up 4 bases; unmatched junction bases: 7. Germline V lookup: CDR1 LGHNA, CDR2 YNFKEQ. CDR3 DNA: TGTGCCAGCAGCCAAATTGGACTAGCGGGAGCGACAGAGACCCAGTACTTC. Residues: CASSQIGLAGATETQYF.

The chain uses TRBV18 and TRBJ2-7, with TRBD1 matching 10 bases. This CDR3 has 14 amino acids. Germline V gene data show CDR1 as KGHSH and CDR2 as LQKENI. Germline trimming cut 6 bases from V and 6 bases from J; bases unmatched to any gene: 8. Here the CDR3 reads CASSGQGGIAEQYF. The CDR3 bases are TGTGCCAGCTCCGGACAGGGGGGAATAGCCGAGCAGTACTTC.

This rearrangement joins TRBV25-1 to TRBJ1-1; no clear D. Per germline, CDR1 MGHDK and CDR2 SYGVNS. Trimming removed 3 bases at V and 1 base at J, with 9 bases between. The CDR3 sequence is 14 residues long. CDR3 sequence: CASSDFQENTEAFF. Written as DNA, the CDR3 is TGTGCCAGCAGTGATTTCCAGGAGAACACTGAAGCTTTCTTT.

The chain is built from TRBV14 and TRBJ2-7; 7 nucleotides agree with TRBD1. V shed 1 base and J 6 bases; nucleotides not matched to a gene: 6. CDR1 and CDR2 from the germline V gene are SGHDN and FVKESK. This CDR3 is 14 amino acids long. CDR3 in amino acids: CASSQGGGAREQYF. For the CDR3, the DNA is TGTGCCAGCAGCCAAGGAGGGGGCGCACGCGAGCAGTACTTC.

The chain recombines TRBV11-2 with TRBJ2-3, with 8 bases identical to TRBD2. V gave up 5 bases and J gave up 4 bases; unmatched junction bases: 8. This CDR3 comprises 15 residues. CDR1 SGHAT and CDR2 FQNNGV come from the germline V gene. The CDR3 reads CASSKGTSGADTQYF. CDR3 DNA: TGTGCCAGCAGCAAAGGAACTAGCGGAGCAGATACGCAGTATTTT.

The chain recombines TRBV19 with TRBJ2-2; D possibly corresponds to TRBD1 (6 bases). This CDR3 is built from 14 residues. Germline CDR1 is LNHDA and CDR2 is SQIVND (reference sequence). Trimming stripped 4 bases from V and 2 bases from J, with 8 bases between. In nucleotides, the CDR3 is TGTGCCAGTAGTAGGACAGAAAACACCGGGGAGCTGTTTTTT. Translated: CASSRTENTGELFF.

The J gene is TRBJ2-5, the V gene TRBV7-2; TRBD2 agrees at 9 bases. The CDR3 sequence is 17 residues long. Germline assignment: CDR1 SGHTA and CDR2 FQGNSA. V gave up 1 base and J gave up 5 bases; unmatched junction bases: 11. CDR3 residues: CASSLDRAAGGRETQYF. The CDR3 region has the DNA TGTGCCAGCAGCTTAGATCGGGCGGCGGGGGGGCGGGAGACCCAGTACTTC.

The gene calls are TRBV9 and TRBJ1-4; D unclear. The germline gives CDR1 SGDLS, CDR2 YYNGEE. CDR3 length equals 14 residues. The V end was cut by 4 bases, the J end by 8 bases, with 15 bases between. The DNA for the CDR3 is TGTGCCAGCAGCCCACGATACAGTCGGGAAAAACTGTTTTTT. Translated, it gives CASSPRYSREKLFF.

V and J are TRBV2 and TRBJ1-1; D is undetermined. The CDR3 has 13 residues. With 7 bases removed from V and 1 base from J, the gap between germline ends came to 10 bases. In germline, CDR1 is SNHLY, CDR2 FYNNEI. CDR3 sequence reads: CASKEIKNTEAFF. The CDR3 nucleotides are TGTGCCAGCAAAGAGATTAAGAACACTGAAGCTTTCTTT. The complete variable domain, with remaining parts taken from reference TRBV2 and TRBJ1-1, reads EPEVTQTPSHQVTQMGQEVILRCVPISNHLYFYWYRQILGQKVEFLVSFYNNEISEKSEIFDDQFSVERPDGSNFTLKIRSTKLEDSAMYFCASKEIKNTEAFFGQGTRLTVV.

This chain joins TRBV7-2 and TRBJ2-4, with TRBD2 matching over 10 bases. The CDR3 runs 17 residues. The J segment lost 4 bases and the V segment lost 0 bases, leaving 6 bases of the junction unmatched. Germline V lookup: CDR1 SGHTA, CDR2 FQGNSA. The CDR3 region has the DNA TGTGCCAGCAGCTTAGCGCCCAGGACTAGCGGAAAAAACATTCAGTACTTC. It encodes CASSLAPRTSGKNIQYF.

The V call is TRBV5-6, the J call TRBJ2-7; D is perhaps TRBD1 (6 bases). The V gene lost 4 bases and the J gene lost 2 bases, with 13 bases spanning the gap. This CDR3 region has 14 residues. The V gene's germline CDR1 is SGHDT and CDR2 YYEEEE. CDR3 nucleotide sequence: TGTGCCAGCAGCCTACAGGGAACTGCCTACGAGCAGTACTTC. This encodes CASSLQGTAYEQYF.

CDR3 coding DNA: TGTGCCAGCAGGGAACAGGGAGAACCGGAGACCCAGTACTTC. This encodes CASREQGEPETQYF. This chain joins TRBV28 and TRBJ2-5, with D perhaps matching TRBD1 (6 bases). Trimming shortened V by 6 bases and J by 5 bases, and 16 bases separated the two germline ends. Germline CDR1 and CDR2: MDHEN and SYDVKM. CDR3 size: 14 residues.

This CDR3 reads CASSPGNSPLHF. As DNA, the CDR3 is TGTGCCAGCAGTCCAGGAAATTCACCCCTCCACTTT. The V call is TRBV28, the J call TRBJ1-6, with unresolved D. Germline CDR1 MDHEN, CDR2 SYDVKM. This CDR3 is built from 12 residues. The ends were cut back, 5 bases at V and 7 bases at J, with 6 bases in the middle.

The chain is built from TRBV5-6 and TRBJ2-5; TRBD1 is a possible D gene (7 bases). The CDR3 loop spans 16 amino acids. In germline, CDR1 is SGHDT, CDR2 YYEEEE. V was shortened by 0 bases and J by 5 bases, with 17 bases between the two germline ends. The CDR3 bases are TGTGCCAGCAGCTTGGGGCCTCCAGGGGGGCGCGAGACCCAGTACTTC. It specifies CASSLGPPGGRETQYF.

This clone has only one observation. V is TRBV5-4 and J is TRBJ2-5, with 10 bases aligning to TRBD2. Trimming removed 3 bases from V and 5 bases from J; junction bases left unmatched: 13. From germline, CDR1 is SGHNT and CDR2 YYREEE (reference sequence). This CDR3 is 17 amino acids long. CDR3 amino acids: CASSSLSGGLEEETQYF. CDR3 sequence (DNA): TGTGCCAGCAGCTCGCTTAGCGGGGGGTTGGAGGAGGAGACCCAGTACTTC.

The rearrangement links TRBV19 to TRBJ2-5; the D gene is possibly TRBD2 (6 bases). The CDR3 runs 14 residues. Germline loops: CDR1 LNHDA, CDR2 SQIVND (reference sequence). V lost 3 bases and J 5 bases, leaving 13 bases between the germline ends. The CDR3 protein is CASSMIGGRETQYF. In nucleotides, the CDR3 is TGTGCCAGTAGTATGATTGGGGGGAGGGAGACCCAGTACTTC.